Listed below are T cell receptor beta chains from one sample, sequenced in a study of chemoradiotherapy in HPV16-positive cancers. The table came from immunoSEQ multiplex PCR; TCRdb's copy has only in-frame clones and leaves some out. The table records around 40,000 clones, under 80% of them present only once. This sample comprised blood, obtained from a patient who underwent chemoradiotherapy. Receptors were obtained from a human donor with HPV-associated anogenital cancer. The CDR3 runs from the conserved cysteine through the conserved F or W. D genes are given only for firm matches. The size of a clone is reported for some rows only, either as once, few or many, or as a class for expanded clones.

size | D | J | V | CDR3 | DNA
- | TRBD1 | TRBJ2-3 | TRBV11-3 | CASSGHRGNYTDTQYF | TGTGCCAGCAGCGGGCACAGGGGGAATTACACAGATACGCAGTATTTT
- | TRBD1 | TRBJ1-2 | TRBV4-1 | CASSQESTGIPGYTF | TGCGCCAGCAGCCAAGAATCGACAGGGATCCCTGGCTACACCTTC
once | TRBD1 | TRBJ1-1 | TRBV18 | CASSLQGAWSPTEAFF | TGTGCCAGCTCGCTCCAGGGGGCCTGGTCTCCCACTGAAGCTTTCTTT
- | - | TRBJ1-1 | TRBV13 | CASSLRAAEAFF | TGTGCCAGCAGCTTAAGGGCGGCTGAAGCTTTCTTT
- | - | TRBJ2-2 | TRBV9 | CASSVYSETGELFF | TGTGCCAGCAGCGTATACAGCGAGACCGGGGAGCTGTTTTTT
- | - | TRBJ1-5 | TRBV29-1 | CSVGQGLSNQPQHF | TGCAGCGTTGGGCAGGGGTTGAGCAATCAGCCCCAGCATTTT
once | TRBD1 | TRBJ2-6 | TRBV19 | CASSGTGTGGSGANVLTF | TGTGCCAGTAGTGGGACCGGGACAGGGGGGTCTGGGGCCAACGTCCTGACTTTC
- | TRBD1 | TRBJ1-6 | TRBV4-1 | CASSQDPGSWTGGGPLHF | TGCGCCAGCAGCCAAGATCCGGGTTCTTGGACAGGGGGAGGACCCCTCCACTTT
- | TRBD2 | TRBJ2-5 | TRBV5-6 | CASSPGTSGQETQYF | TGTGCCAGCAGCCCCGGGACTAGCGGTCAAGAGACCCAGTACTTC
- | - | TRBJ1-1 | TRBV7-9 | CASSRGDKKYTEAFF | TGTGCCAGCAGCCGAGGGGACAAGAAGTACACTGAAGCTTTCTTT
once | TRBD1 | TRBJ1-3 | TRBV5-1 | CASSSGQGGPQSGNTIYF | TGCGCCAGCAGCTCCGGACAGGGGGGTCCCCAATCTGGAAACACCATATATTTT
- | TRBD2 | TRBJ2-7 | TRBV2 | CASKIRAGSAYEQYF | TGTGCCAGCAAGATACGAGCGGGGTCCGCCTACGAGCAGTACTTC
once | - | TRBJ2-5 | TRBV7-2 | CASSSWDLQETQYF | TGTGCCAGCAGCTCGTGGGACCTCCAAGAGACCCAGTACTTC
- | TRBD2 | TRBJ2-7 | TRBV16 | CASSQSSGGHEQYF | TGTGCCAGCAGCCAATCCAGCGGGGGGCACGAGCAGTACTTC
- | - | TRBJ1-2 | TRBV4-1 | CASSQAQRDFVGYTF | TGCGCCAGCAGCCAAGCACAGAGGGACTTCGTCGGCTACACCTTC
- | TRBD1 | TRBJ1-4 | TRBV5-1 | CASSLGSGGGAAEKLFF | TGCGCCAGCAGCTTGGGATCAGGGGGCGGAGCAGCTGAAAAACTGTTTTTT
- | TRBD2 | TRBJ2-1 | TRBV10-1 | CASSESGLARTYNEQFF | TGCGCCAGCAGTGAGTCGGGACTAGCCCGGACCTACAATGAGCAGTTCTTC
- | - | TRBJ2-1 | TRBV7-9 | CASSLIMGDEQFF | TGTGCCAGCAGCTTAATTATGGGGGATGAGCAGTTCTTC
- | - | TRBJ1-1 | TRBV9 | CASSVDGEPTEAFF | TGTGCCAGCAGCGTAGACGGAGAACCCACTGAAGCTTTCTTT
- | - | TRBJ2-1 | TRBV27 | CASGLSSSGYNEQFF | TGTGCCAGCGGCCTTTCAAGTAGTGGATACAATGAGCAGTTCTTC
once | - | TRBJ1-6 | TRBV7-9 | CASSSGLQVLHF | TGTGCCAGCAGCTCCGGCCTCCAGGTCCTCCACTTT
- | TRBD2 | TRBJ2-1 | TRBV7-8 | CASSWGTSGGAYNEQFF | TGTGCCAGCAGCTGGGGGACTAGCGGGGGGGCCTACAATGAGCAGTTCTTC
- | - | TRBJ2-1 | TRBV9 | CASSVVGPSYNEQFF | TGTGCCAGCAGCGTAGTGGGTCCAAGCTACAATGAGCAGTTCTTC
- | - | TRBJ2-6 | TRBV5-1 | CASSFGPSGANVLTF | TGCGCCAGCAGCTTTGGACCCTCTGGGGCCAACGTCCTGACTTTC
- | - | TRBJ2-1 | TRBV9 | CASSEGGLSYNEQFF | TGTGCCAGCAGCGAGGGGGGTCTCTCCTACAATGAGCAGTTCTTC
few | - | TRBJ1-6 | TRBV18 | CASSPGGNSPLHF | TGTGCCAGCTCACCAGGGGGCAATTCACCCCTCCACTTT
- | - | TRBJ1-5 | TRBV5-1 | CASSLALTAGNQPQHF | TGCGCCAGCAGCTTGGCCTTGACAGCGGGCAATCAGCCCCAGCATTTT
- | - | TRBJ1-2 | TRBV7-2 | CASTPVSPPRGYTF | TGTGCCAGCACCCCGGTCAGCCCTCCGCGGGGCTACACCTTC
- | - | TRBJ1-1 | TRBV5-1 | CASSNKGPAPVWGNTEAFF | TGCGCCAGCAGCAATAAGGGCCCCGCCCCCGTGTGGGGGAACACTGAAGCTTTCTTT
- | - | TRBJ2-7 | TRBV6-1 | CASSSVTREQYF | TGTGCCAGCAGTTCCGTGACGCGGGAGCAGTACTTC
- | - | TRBJ1-1 | TRBV15 | CATSSPGGGNTEAFF | TGTGCCACCAGCAGCCCGGGGGGCGGGAACACTGAAGCTTTCTTT
- | - | TRBJ1-1 | TRBV6-1 | CASSDPGLNTEAFF | TGTGCCAGCAGTGACCCGGGGTTGAACACTGAAGCTTTCTTT
- | - | TRBJ1-2 | TRBV29-1 | CSVVEMNYGYTF | TGCAGCGTTGTAGAGATGAACTATGGCTACACCTTC
- | TRBD1 | TRBJ2-3 | TRBV18 | CASSSQGGADTQYF | TGTGCCAGCTCATCACAGGGGGGAGCAGATACGCAGTATTTT
few | - | TRBJ1-5 | TRBV10-3 | CATSPGANNQPQHF | TGTGCCACCTCCCCAGGGGCTAACAATCAGCCCCAGCATTTT
- | - | TRBJ2-2 | TRBV2 | CASSLMGSTGELFF | TGTGCCAGCAGCTTGATGGGGAGCACCGGGGAGCTGTTTTTT
- | TRBD1 | TRBJ1-2 | TRBV11-1 | CASSSRQGAVGYTF | TGTGCCAGCAGCTCGCGACAGGGGGCAGTGGGCTACACCTTC
- | - | TRBJ2-3 | TRBV6-5 | CASSPTGGGLGTQYF | TGTGCCAGCAGTCCCACAGGTGGGGGCCTCGGTACGCAGTATTTT
- | - | TRBJ2-5 | TRBV4-3 | CASSQGGALRETQYF | TGCGCCAGCAGCCAGGGGGGCGCACTGAGGGAGACCCAGTACTTC
- | TRBD1 | TRBJ1-1 | TRBV7-8 | CASTMDRWNTEAFF | TGTGCCAGCACCATGGACAGGTGGAACACTGAAGCTTTCTTT
few | - | TRBJ1-5 | TRBV6-1 | CASSESDLGPQHF | TGTGCCAGCAGTGAATCAGATTTGGGTCCCCAGCATTTT
once | - | TRBJ2-5 | TRBV19 | CASLAKTQYF | TGTGCCAGCCTAGCGAAGACCCAGTACTTC
- | - | TRBJ2-5 | TRBV2 | CASSALETQYF | TGTGCCAGCAGTGCTTTAGAGACCCAGTACTTC
- | TRBD2 | TRBJ2-3 | TRBV11-2 | CASSSRTSGIDTQYF | TGTGCCAGCAGCTCCAGGACTAGCGGGATAGATACGCAGTATTTT
few | - | TRBJ1-3 | TRBV5-6 | CASSFTGLGNTIYF | TGTGCCAGCAGCTTTACAGGGCTAGGAAACACCATATATTTT
- | - | TRBJ2-5 | TRBV6-6 | CASSYLPGLQETQYF | TGTGCCAGCAGTTATCTTCCGGGACTCCAAGAGACCCAGTACTTC
- | TRBD2 | TRBJ2-7 | TRBV5-6 | CASSALAGGSDEQYF | TGTGCCAGCAGCGCTTTAGCGGGGGGAAGCGACGAGCAGTACTTC
- | TRBD1 | TRBJ2-3 | TRBV5-1 | CASSTGQGPGTQYF | TGCGCCAGCAGTACGGGACAGGGCCCAGGTACGCAGTATTTT
- | TRBD2 | TRBJ2-7 | TRBV7-6 | CASSLEQASGYYEQYF | TGTGCCAGCAGCTTAGAGCAGGCTAGCGGATACTACGAGCAGTACTTC
- | - | TRBJ2-1 | TRBV13 | CASSLALRDLNNEQFF | TGTGCCAGCAGCTTAGCTCTCCGGGATCTGAACAATGAGCAGTTCTTC
once | - | TRBJ2-1 | TRBV5-6 | CASSPGYSYNEQFF | TGTGCCAGCAGCCCGGGGTATTCCTACAATGAGCAGTTCTTC
- | - | TRBJ2-6 | TRBV2 | CASSEASGANVLTF | TGTGCCAGCAGTGAAGCCTCTGGGGCCAACGTCCTGACTTTC
- | - | TRBJ2-2 | TRBV29-1 | CSVGDGVGELFF | TGCAGCGTTGGAGACGGTGTCGGGGAGCTGTTTTTT
once | - | TRBJ1-1 | TRBV6-1 | CASSPGRGEAFF | TGTGCCAGCAGTCCGGGCAGGGGTGAAGCTTTCTTT
- | TRBD1 | TRBJ2-3 | TRBV7-2 | CASSETGGADTQYF | TGTGCCAGCAGCGAGACAGGGGGCGCAGATACGCAGTATTTT
- | TRBD1 | TRBJ2-7 | TRBV5-1 | CASSPIDRVGEQYF | TGCGCCAGCAGCCCTATTGACAGGGTGGGAGAGCAGTACTTC
- | - | TRBJ1-3 | TRBV6-6 | CASKRPGSGNTIYF | TGTGCCAGCAAGCGGCCGGGCTCTGGAAACACCATATATTTT
- | TRBD1 | TRBJ2-5 | TRBV5-1 | CASSLNGQGREETQYF | TGCGCCAGCAGCTTGAATGGACAGGGCCGGGAAGAGACCCAGTACTTC